A selection of T cell receptor beta chains follows, all from one sample in a study of vaccination and CD4 T cells after COVID-19. No cognate antigen is known for these TCRs. TCRdb called the PCR reads again in MiXCR, with one record for every CDR3 protein. The data contain almost 20,000 distinct CDR3 sequences, approximately 80% of them singletons. The source was CD4+ T cells from blood, cultured in vitro, collected after SARS-CoV-2 vaccination. The receptors originated from a human donor who received a COVID-19 vaccine. CDR3s include the opening cysteine and the closing phenylalanine or tryptophan. The order of the fields is V gene, J gene, clone size, D gene, CDR3 protein, CDR3 DNA. A D gene is named only where the DNA matches it firmly. Clone size is shown for a subset of rows, as once, few, many or a class of expanded clone.

v_gene: TRBV20-1; j_gene: TRBJ2-3; abundance: -; d_gene: -; CDR3aa: CSARVGVGTDTQYF; CDR3nt: TGCAGTGCTAGAGTAGGGGTTGGCACAGATACGCAGTATTTT
v_gene: TRBV21-1; j_gene: TRBJ2-5; abundance: -; d_gene: -; CDR3aa: CASSKRRDKETQYF; CDR3nt: TGTGCCAGCAGCAAACGGAGGGACAAAGAGACCCAGTACTTC
v_gene: TRBV10-1; j_gene: TRBJ2-3; abundance: -; d_gene: TRBD2; CDR3aa: CASSLAVETDTQYF; CDR3nt: TGCGCCAGCAGTCTAGCGGTAGAAACAGATACGCAGTATTTT
v_gene: TRBV6-5; j_gene: TRBJ2-7; abundance: -; d_gene: TRBD1; CDR3aa: CASSYLGQHEQYF; CDR3nt: TGTGCCAGCAGTTACTTGGGACAGCACGAGCAGTACTTC
v_gene: TRBV6-2/TRBV6-3; j_gene: TRBJ1-6; abundance: -; d_gene: -; CDR3aa: CASSHLSGQGYNSPLHF; CDR3nt: TGTGCCAGCAGTCACCTTTCTGGGCAGGGCTATAATTCACCCCTCCACTTT
v_gene: TRBV6-5; j_gene: TRBJ1-2; abundance: -; d_gene: -; CDR3aa: CASSYLRRGVNYGYTF; CDR3nt: TGTGCCAGCAGTTACCTCCGCAGGGGAGTGAACTATGGCTACACCTTC
v_gene: TRBV18; j_gene: TRBJ1-5; abundance: -; d_gene: TRBD1; CDR3aa: CASSSDRDYSNQPQHF; CDR3nt: TGTGCCAGCTCATCGGACAGGGATTATAGCAATCAGCCCCAGCATTTT
v_gene: TRBV7-9; j_gene: TRBJ1-1; abundance: few; d_gene: TRBD1; CDR3aa: CASSRTGGAFF; CDR3nt: TGTGCCAGCAGCCGGACAGGGGGAGCTTTCTTT
v_gene: TRBV7-8; j_gene: TRBJ2-3; abundance: -; d_gene: -; CDR3aa: CAGTAGASTDTQYF; CDR3nt: TGTGCCGGGACGGCGGGGGCTTCCACAGATACGCAGTATTTT
v_gene: TRBV2; j_gene: TRBJ1-1; abundance: -; d_gene: -; CDR3aa: CASSRAYRTLTEAFF; CDR3nt: TGTGCCAGCAGCCGGGCGTACCGGACCCTCACTGAAGCTTTCTTT
v_gene: TRBV6-5; j_gene: TRBJ1-6; abundance: -; d_gene: -; CDR3aa: CASSYSMAGARYNSPLHF; CDR3nt: TGTGCCAGCAGTTACTCGATGGCAGGGGCGCGTTATAATTCACCCCTCCACTTT
v_gene: TRBV30; j_gene: TRBJ1-5; abundance: -; d_gene: -; CDR3aa: CACGGRWSWSNQPQHF; CDR3nt: TGTGCCTGCGGGGGCAGGTGGTCGTGGAGCAATCAGCCCCAGCATTTT
v_gene: TRBV20-1; j_gene: TRBJ2-7; abundance: -; d_gene: -; CDR3aa: CSASAGGGYEQYF; CDR3nt: TGCAGTGCTAGCGCAGGGGGAGGGTACGAGCAGTACTTC
v_gene: TRBV27; j_gene: TRBJ1-6; abundance: -; d_gene: -; CDR3aa: CASSPRPGRQNSPLHF; CDR3nt: TGTGCCAGCAGTCCAAGGCCAGGACGGCAAAATTCACCCCTCCACTTT
v_gene: TRBV24-1; j_gene: TRBJ2-2; abundance: -; d_gene: -; CDR3aa: CATSDSVFRGTGELFF; CDR3nt: TGTGCCACCAGTGATTCTGTTTTTCGGGGCACCGGGGAGCTGTTTTTT
v_gene: TRBV6-5; j_gene: TRBJ1-2; abundance: few; d_gene: -; CDR3aa: CASSYSRVYGYTF; CDR3nt: TGTGCCAGCAGTTACTCGAGGGTCTATGGCTACACCTTC
v_gene: TRBV11-2; j_gene: TRBJ1-1; abundance: -; d_gene: -; CDR3aa: CASSLKGTEMNTEAFF; CDR3nt: TGTGCCAGCAGCTTAAAAGGTACCGAAATGAACACTGAAGCTTTCTTT
v_gene: TRBV6-1; j_gene: TRBJ1-1; abundance: -; d_gene: TRBD1; CDR3aa: CASSARRQGAGTEAFF; CDR3nt: TGTGCCAGCAGTGCACGAAGACAGGGGGCGGGCACTGAAGCTTTCTTT
v_gene: TRBV7-8; j_gene: TRBJ1-5; abundance: -; d_gene: -; CDR3aa: CASSLDRDIQPQHF; CDR3nt: TGTGCCAGCAGCTTAGACAGGGATATTCAGCCCCAGCATTTT
v_gene: TRBV5-4; j_gene: TRBJ1-2; abundance: -; d_gene: TRBD1; CDR3aa: CASSSGTVNYGYTF; CDR3nt: TGTGCCAGCAGCTCAGGGACAGTCAACTATGGCTACACCTTC
v_gene: TRBV10-2; j_gene: TRBJ2-3; abundance: -; d_gene: -; CDR3aa: CASSDPQGRGLQSDTQYF; CDR3nt: TGCGCCAGCAGTGACCCTCAGGGGCGGGGACTACAGTCGGATACGCAGTATTTT
v_gene: TRBV2; j_gene: TRBJ2-5; abundance: -; d_gene: TRBD2; CDR3aa: CASTRGGAGETQYF; CDR3nt: TGTGCCAGCACCCGCGGGGGGGCAGGGGAGACCCAGTACTTC
v_gene: TRBV27; j_gene: TRBJ1-6; abundance: -; d_gene: TRBD1; CDR3aa: CASSPTGTGGSSYNSPLHF; CDR3nt: TGTGCCAGCAGTCCCACCGGGACAGGGGGAAGCTCCTATAATTCACCCCTCCACTTT
v_gene: TRBV19; j_gene: TRBJ2-3; abundance: -; d_gene: TRBD2; CDR3aa: CASQGSSGARRTDTQYF; CDR3nt: TGTGCCAGTCAAGGGAGTAGCGGGGCCCGACGCACAGATACGCAGTATTTT
v_gene: TRBV19; j_gene: TRBJ1-5; abundance: -; d_gene: -; CDR3aa: CASSREPLRGQPQHF; CDR3nt: TGTGCCAGTAGTAGAGAGCCACTGAGGGGTCAGCCCCAGCATTTT
v_gene: TRBV24-1; j_gene: TRBJ2-1; abundance: -; d_gene: TRBD2; CDR3aa: CANSTSGAHNEQFF; CDR3nt: TGTGCCAACTCGACTAGCGGAGCACACAATGAGCAGTTCTTC
v_gene: TRBV24-1; j_gene: TRBJ1-1; abundance: few; d_gene: -; CDR3aa: CATSDASTNTEAFF; CDR3nt: TGTGCCACCAGTGATGCCAGTACGAACACTGAAGCTTTCTTT
v_gene: TRBV20-1; j_gene: TRBJ1-1; abundance: -; d_gene: -; CDR3aa: CSARTGHRTGAFF; CDR3nt: TGCAGTGCTAGGACAGGACACCGAACGGGAGCTTTCTTT
v_gene: TRBV6-1; j_gene: TRBJ1-6; abundance: -; d_gene: -; CDR3aa: CASSPLWGSNSPLHF; CDR3nt: TGTGCCAGCAGCCCCCTATGGGGCAGCAATTCACCCCTCCACTTT
v_gene: TRBV10-2; j_gene: TRBJ1-5; abundance: -; d_gene: TRBD1; CDR3aa: CASSPGQGVGNQPQHF; CDR3nt: TGCGCCAGCAGTCCGGGACAGGGGGTAGGGAATCAGCCCCAGCATTTT
v_gene: TRBV19; j_gene: TRBJ1-2; abundance: -; d_gene: TRBD1; CDR3aa: CASSLRRTGGYGYTF; CDR3nt: TGTGCCAGTAGTTTACGACGGACAGGGGGCTATGGCTACACCTTC
v_gene: TRBV3-1; j_gene: TRBJ1-2; abundance: -; d_gene: -; CDR3aa: CASSQDARGYGYTF; CDR3nt: TGTGCCAGCAGCCAAGACGCCAGGGGCTATGGCTACACCTTC
v_gene: TRBV5-4; j_gene: TRBJ1-2; abundance: -; d_gene: TRBD1; CDR3aa: CASSSQGLGYGYTF; CDR3nt: TGTGCCAGCAGCTCACAGGGGTTGGGGTATGGCTACACCTTC
v_gene: TRBV19; j_gene: TRBJ1-5; abundance: -; d_gene: -; CDR3aa: CASSPIEVDSDQPQHF; CDR3nt: TGTGCCAGTAGTCCAATTGAGGTGGACAGTGATCAGCCCCAGCATTTT
v_gene: TRBV6-1; j_gene: TRBJ1-2; abundance: -; d_gene: -; CDR3aa: CASSIRGYGYTF; CDR3nt: TGTGCCAGCTCAATCAGGGGTTATGGCTACACCTTC
v_gene: TRBV6-1; j_gene: TRBJ1-5; abundance: -; d_gene: TRBD1; CDR3aa: CASSRDRWSNQPQHF; CDR3nt: TGTGCCAGCAGCCGGGACAGGTGGAGCAATCAGCCCCAGCATTTT
v_gene: TRBV24-1; j_gene: TRBJ1-4; abundance: -; d_gene: -; CDR3aa: CATAAPADEKLFF; CDR3nt: TGTGCCACCGCGGCGCCGGCGGATGAAAAACTGTTTTTT
v_gene: TRBV27; j_gene: TRBJ1-2; abundance: -; d_gene: -; CDR3aa: CASSLSGSYGYTF; CDR3nt: TGTGCCAGCAGTTTGTCCGGTTCCTATGGCTACACCTTC
v_gene: TRBV20-1; j_gene: TRBJ1-5; abundance: -; d_gene: TRBD1; CDR3aa: CSARDPGQGIDSNQPQHF; CDR3nt: TGCAGTGCTAGAGACCCCGGACAGGGAATCGATAGCAATCAGCCCCAGCATTTT
v_gene: TRBV20-1; j_gene: TRBJ1-2; abundance: -; d_gene: -; CDR3aa: CSARDVQVNYGYTF; CDR3nt: TGCAGTGCTAGAGATGTCCAGGTTAACTATGGCTACACCTTC
v_gene: TRBV7-8; j_gene: TRBJ2-1; abundance: -; d_gene: -; CDR3aa: CASSSRGRGSYNEQFF; CDR3nt: TGTGCCAGCAGCTCCCGAGGACGGGGTTCCTACAATGAGCAGTTCTTC
v_gene: TRBV15; j_gene: TRBJ2-3; abundance: -; d_gene: TRBD1; CDR3aa: CATSEGDRAKDTQYF; CDR3nt: TGTGCCACCAGCGAAGGGGACAGGGCCAAAGATACGCAGTATTTT
v_gene: TRBV10-3; j_gene: TRBJ2-3; abundance: -; d_gene: TRBD2; CDR3aa: CAISAVAGPSTDTQYF; CDR3nt: TGTGCCATCAGTGCGGTAGCGGGGCCTAGCACAGATACGCAGTATTTT
v_gene: TRBV29-1; j_gene: TRBJ1-2; abundance: -; d_gene: -; CDR3aa: CSVDVADGYTF; CDR3nt: TGCAGCGTTGACGTCGCAGATGGCTACACCTTC
v_gene: TRBV2; j_gene: TRBJ1-2; abundance: -; d_gene: -; CDR3aa: CASSPTSRGNYGYTF; CDR3nt: TGTGCCAGCAGTCCCACTTCTCGAGGGAACTATGGCTACACCTTC
v_gene: TRBV20-1; j_gene: TRBJ2-2; abundance: -; d_gene: TRBD1; CDR3aa: CSARTGPNGELFF; CDR3nt: TGCAGTGCTAGGACAGGGCCTAACGGGGAGCTGTTTTTT
v_gene: TRBV20-1; j_gene: TRBJ2-3; abundance: -; d_gene: -; CDR3aa: CSARGGDRTDTQYF; CDR3nt: TGCAGTGCTAGAGGGGGGGACCGCACAGATACGCAGTATTTT
v_gene: TRBV2; j_gene: TRBJ1-2; abundance: few; d_gene: -; CDR3aa: CASKIDRANYGYTF; CDR3nt: TGTGCCAGCAAGATCGACAGAGCTAACTATGGCTACACCTTC
v_gene: TRBV6-1; j_gene: TRBJ1-4; abundance: -; d_gene: TRBD1; CDR3aa: CASSPDVGTGGLMKKLFF; CDR3nt: TGTGCCAGCAGTCCAGACGTGGGGACAGGGGGCCTTATGAAAAAACTGTTTTTT
v_gene: TRBV5-4; j_gene: TRBJ2-5; abundance: -; d_gene: TRBD2; CDR3aa: CASSFFLAGSMETQYF; CDR3nt: TGTGCCAGCAGCTTTTTTCTAGCGGGGTCAATGGAGACCCAGTACTTC
v_gene: TRBV20-1; j_gene: TRBJ2-3; abundance: few; d_gene: -; CDR3aa: CSAASDTDTQYF; CDR3nt: TGCAGTGCGGCAAGCGACACAGATACGCAGTATTTT
v_gene: TRBV6-4; j_gene: TRBJ2-5; abundance: -; d_gene: -; CDR3aa: CASSDTQSGETQYF; CDR3nt: TGTGCCAGCAGTGACACCCAGTCTGGCGAGACCCAGTACTTC
v_gene: TRBV7-8; j_gene: TRBJ2-1; abundance: few; d_gene: TRBD1; CDR3aa: CASSFRTGGWNEQFF; CDR3nt: TGTGCCAGCAGCTTCCGGACAGGCGGGTGGAATGAGCAGTTCTTC
v_gene: TRBV24-1; j_gene: TRBJ1-5; abundance: few; d_gene: -; CDR3aa: CATSDGGGRPQHF; CDR3nt: TGTGCCACCAGTGATGGCGGAGGCCGGCCCCAGCATTTT
v_gene: TRBV7-9; j_gene: TRBJ1-2; abundance: few; d_gene: TRBD1; CDR3aa: CASSLGGSGTDVGGYTF; CDR3nt: TGTGCCAGCAGCTTAGGAGGCTCCGGGACAGACGTCGGTGGCTACACCTTC
v_gene: TRBV6-2/TRBV6-3; j_gene: TRBJ1-5; abundance: -; d_gene: TRBD1; CDR3aa: CAAGTGSNQPQHF; CDR3nt: TGTGCCGCGGGGACAGGGAGCAATCAGCCCCAGCATTTT
v_gene: TRBV19; j_gene: TRBJ1-5; abundance: -; d_gene: TRBD1; CDR3aa: CASSIPGDRGSNQPQHF; CDR3nt: TGTGCCAGTAGTATACCTGGGGACAGGGGGAGCAATCAGCCCCAGCATTTT